In this sample, the clone carrying this TCR beta chain turned up many times. Its target is not known. Only healthy Caucasians were enrolled as donors. This sample was taken from a study of identical twins. The CDR3 spans 12 residues. The ends were cut back, 3 bases at V and 9 bases at J, with 12 bases in the middle. The V gene's germline CDR1 is DFQATT and CDR2 SNEGSKA (reference sequence). Findings of the study overall: The study drew conclusions from cross-sectional statistical analysis, not from following the same donors.

TCRdb ran MiXCR on the 5' RACE reads and lists one entry per CDR3 protein. The table shows 150,000 or so distinct CDR3 sequences, with roughly 3.5% occurring only once. The clonotype was recovered from a man aged 18-30 years in good health. Sequences were obtained from memory T cells sorted from blood. The rearrangement joins TRBV20-1 to TRBJ2-1, with no clear D. The CDR3 region is CSARVVGGEQFF. As DNA, the CDR3 is TGCAGTGCTAGGGTTGTTGGCGGTGAGCAGTTCTTC.